A selection of T cell receptor beta chains follows, all from one sample in a study of tumor-infiltrating lymphocytes in primary liver carcinoma. TCRdb analysed the multiplex PCR reads with MiXCR anew, one entry per CDR3 protein. The data show some 46,000 distinct CDR3 sequences, 60% to 80% seen once. Input material: tumor-adjacent normal liver tissue. The receptor set was obtained from a woman in her 30s with primary liver carcinoma and hepatitis B virus infection. Each CDR3 is given with its conserved first and last residue. D genes are given only for firm matches. A clone size is listed for some rows: how often the clone was seen (once, few, many), or a class if it is expanded.

clone_size,j_call,v_call,d_call,cdr3_aa,cdr3_nt
-,TRBJ2-7,TRBV4-2,-,CASSQTTPDLREQYF,TGTGCCAGCAGTCAAACCACGCCAGACCTCCGGGAGCAGTACTTC
-,TRBJ1-1,TRBV28,-,CASSLYLGNTEDFF,TGTGCCAGTAGTTTATACCTGGGAAACACTGAAGATTTCTTT
-,TRBJ1-1,TRBV11-2,-,CASSFGEHTEAFF,TGTGCCAGCAGCTTCGGCGAACACACTGAAGCTTTCTTT
medium-sized,TRBJ2-7,TRBV4-2,-,CASSLGPYVYEQYF,TGTGCCAGCAGCTTAGGGCCCTATGTCTACGAGCAGTACTTC
-,TRBJ1-1,TRBV11-2,-,CASSLHLTGVDTEASF,TGTGCCAGTAGCCTACATCTTACAGGAGTCGACACTGAAGCTTCCTTT
-,TRBJ1-2,TRBV4-3,-,CASSHVIGVSGYAF,TGCGCCAGCAGCCATGTGATCGGAGTTTCTGGCTACGCCTTC
medium-sized,TRBJ2-1,TRBV11-1,TRBD2,CASRTGTSGYNEQFF,TGTGCCAGCAGGACCGGGACTAGCGGTTACAATGAGCAGTTCTTC
-,TRBJ1-1,TRBV7-9,-,CANSPGGGARAFF,TGTGCCAACAGCCCCGGGGGGGGGGCTAGGGCTTTCTTT
many,TRBJ1-5,TRBV21-1,-,CASSKVGERHSNQPQHF,TGTGCCAGCAGCAAAGTGGGCGAACGACATAGCAATCAGCCCCAGCATTTT
-,TRBJ2-1,TRBV29-1,-,CSVEAHSYNELFF,TGCAGTGTTGAGGCCCACAGCTACAATGAACTGTTCTTC
-,TRBJ1-5,TRBV20-1,-,CSASDRRLGNQPQHF,TGCAGTGCTAGTGACAGACGGCTCGGCAATCAGCCCCAGCATTTT
many,TRBJ2-3,TRBV7-9,-,CASSLQGTDTQYF,TGTGCCAGCAGCTTACAGGGCACAGATACGCAGTATTTT
-,TRBJ2-2,TRBV11-2,-,CASSPDPRLSTGQLFF,TGTGCCAGCAGCCCCGATCCCCGATTGAGCACCGGGCAGCTGTTTTTT
-,TRBJ2-1,TRBV12-3/TRBV12-4,-,CASSLGLALNYNEHFF,TGTGCCAGCAGTTTAGGGCTAGCGTTAAACTACAATGAGCATTTCTTC
-,TRBJ2-1,TRBV6-2/TRBV6-3,TRBD2,CASRNPGLAGVNEQFF,TGTGCCAGCCGGAACCCCGGGCTGGCGGGAGTCAATGAGCAGTTCTTC
many,TRBJ1-2,TRBV12-3/TRBV12-4,-,CASSKVAGGGYTF,TGTGCCAGCAGTAAGGTGGCCGGGGGGGGCTACACCTTC
-,TRBJ1-5,TRBV5-1,TRBD1,CAGSLETGGEQPQHF,TGCGCCGGCAGCTTGGAGACAGGGGGCGAACAGCCCCAGCATTTT
-,TRBJ2-1,TRBV11-2,-,CTSSSGQGPFF,TGTACCAGCAGCTCAGGACAAGGTCCTTTCTTC
-,TRBJ2-1,TRBV6-5,-,CASIYGQFYNEQFF,TGTGCCAGCATTTACGGACAGTTCTACAATGAGCAGTTCTTC
-,TRBJ1-1,TRBV6-5,TRBD1,CASSYLVGGTGGLNTETFF,TGTGCCAGCAGTTACCTTGTTGGTGGGACAGGGGGACTGAACACTGAAACTTTCTTT
many,TRBJ1-6,TRBV29-1,-,CSVEDRRGAGDSPLHF,TGCAGCGTTGAAGATCGGAGGGGGGCAGGGGATTCACCCCTCCACTTT
-,TRBJ2-7,TRBV30,-,CAWNVKKASESYEQYF,TGTGCCTGGAATGTTAAGAAGGCTAGCGAGAGTTACGAGCAGTACTTC
many,TRBJ2-1,TRBV11-2,-,CASSYNYNEQFF,TGTGCCAGCAGTTATAACTACAATGAGCAGTTCTTC
-,TRBJ2-7,TRBV11-2,-,CASSLLTGVIYEQYF,TGTGCCAGCAGCTTATTGACGGGAGTGATCTACGAGCAGTACTTC
-,TRBJ1-5,TRBV2,-,CTSWTGNQPQHF,TGTACCAGCTGGACTGGCAATCAGCCCCAGCATTTT
-,TRBJ1-1,TRBV12-3/TRBV12-4,-,CASSLGGGDTDAFF,TGTGCCAGCAGTTTGGGTGGGGGTGACACTGATGCTTTCTTT
once,TRBJ2-6,TRBV4-3,-,CASSQENSEIGSGANVLTF,TGCGCCAGCAGTCAAGAGAATAGCGAGATAGGCTCTGGGGCCAACGTCTTGACTTTC
few,TRBJ2-3,TRBV10-3,-,CAIKGRTTDTQYF,TGTGCCATCAAGGGGCGGACCACAGATACGCAGTATTTT
-,TRBJ2-1,TRBV14,TRBD2,CASSQDRIAGNSEQFF,TGTGCCAGCAGCCAAGATAGGATAGCGGGTAACAGTGAGCAGTTCTTC
-,TRBJ1-1,TRBV11-2,-,CASNLEQSTEAFF,TGTGCCAGCAACTTAGAACAGAGTACTGAGGCCTTCTTT
-,TRBJ1-6,TRBV6-1,-,CARSLPVGQGVSPLHF,TGTGCTAGGTCTCTCCCTGTCGGGCAGGGAGTTTCACCCCTCCACTTT
-,TRBJ2-1,TRBV7-8,-,CASSPPSGRERGNEQFF,TGTGCCAGCAGCCCGCCTAGTGGGCGCGAAAGAGGCAATGAGCAATTCTTC
-,TRBJ1-5,TRBV4-1,-,CASSQTHIGRANQPQHF,TGCGCCAGCAGCCAAACCCACATAGGTAGGGCCAATCAGCCCCAGCATTTT
-,TRBJ2-2,TRBV11-3,-,CASGLASIRVGGEPFF,TGTGCCAGCGGCTTAGCTTCCATTAGGGTGGGCGGGGAGCCGTTTTTT
-,TRBJ2-1,TRBV6-2/TRBV6-3,TRBD2,CPSSYSLEREFNQQFF,TGTCCCAGCAGTTACTCTCTCGAGCGGGAGTTCAATCAGCAGTTCTTC
once,TRBJ2-5,TRBV6-5,-,CASTYYEKETQYF,TGTGCCAGCACTTACTACGAGAAAGAGACCCAGTACTTC
-,TRBJ2-1,TRBV5-4,-,CASIALVGEVNEQFF,TGTGCCAGCATCGCCCTAGTGGGAGAGGTCAATGAGCAGTTCTTC
-,TRBJ2-7,TRBV6-2/TRBV6-3,TRBD1,CASSLGQGSSELYF,TGCGCCAGCAGTCTGGGACAGGGATCGTCCGAGCTGTACTTC
once,TRBJ2-3,TRBV4-2,TRBD1,CVSSESTGVDTQYF,TGTGTCAGCAGCGAATCGACAGGGGTAGATACACAGTATTTT
-,TRBJ1-6,TRBV6-5,-,CASSKQSGIYNSLLHF,TGTGCCAGCAGTAAACAGTCTGGTATATATAATTCACTCCTCCACTTT
many,TRBJ2-4,TRBV11-1,TRBD2,CASSSPGTSGTKNIQYF,TGTGCCAGCAGCTCTCCCGGGACTAGCGGGACCAAAAACATTCAGTACTTC
-,TRBJ2-1,TRBV7-3,-,CASSKRTSSYNEHFF,TGTGCCAGCTCCAAGAGAACGAGCTCCTACAATGAGCATTTCTTC
-,TRBJ2-1,TRBV20-1,-,CSARGRAGEQFF,TGCAGTGCTAGGGGGCGGGCAGGGGAACAGTTCTTC
-,TRBJ2-1,TRBV20-1,TRBD2,CSANTGGPYNEQFF,TGCAGTGCTAATACGGGGGGACCCTACAATGAGCAGTTCTTC
once,TRBJ1-2,TRBV7-3,-,CSSSPGGGSGGYTF,TGTTCCAGCAGCCCAGGCGGCGGGTCAGGAGGCTACACCTTC
-,TRBJ2-7,TRBV4-2,-,CASSPFGGGEQYF,TGTGCCAGCAGTCCCTTCGGAGGCGGAGAGCAGTACTTC
medium-sized,TRBJ2-5,TRBV11-2,-,CASSWDGTQETQYF,TGTGCCAGCAGCTGGGACGGAACCCAAGAGACCCAGTACTTC
-,TRBJ2-7,TRBV4-2,TRBD2,CASSQATGRESYEQYF,TGTGCCAGCAGCCAAGCCACCGGGCGGGAGTCGTACGAGCAGTACTTC
-,TRBJ1-2,TRBV6-2/TRBV6-3,-,CASSHARYGYTF,TGTGCCAGCAGTCACGCGCGCTATGGCTACACCTTC
-,TRBJ2-7,TRBV13,TRBD1,CNSSFGGQGLYEQYF,TGTAACAGCAGCTTCGGGGGACAGGGACTCTACGAGCAGTACTTC
-,TRBJ2-5,TRBV11-1,TRBD1,CAGGWSGGTGTQYF,TGTGCCGGCGGCTGGTCAGGGGGCACTGGGACCCAGTACTTC
-,TRBJ2-1,TRBV10-1,TRBD1,CGSSVGTGAFNEQFF,TGCGGCAGCAGTGTCGGGACAGGAGCCTTCAATGAGCAGTTCTTC
many,TRBJ2-3,TRBV30,-,CAWSVSLAEGGGTQYF,TGTGCCTGGAGTGTATCTCTTGCCGAGGGAGGCGGTACGCAGTATTTT
-,TRBJ1-1,TRBV20-1,-,CSATPLGLNMNTEAFF,TGCAGTGCGACCCCCCTGGGCCTTAACATGAACACTGAAGCTTTCTTT